This record looks at one TCR beta chain sequence and its context. Its antigen is not identified. A single base separates this from a much larger clone, so it may be a read error. These data belong to a study of glioma-infiltrating T cells after dendritic cell vaccination. Study information: Samples are from glioblastoma patients in Phase I and II dendritic cell vaccine trials. The vaccine used monocyte-derived dendritic cells pulsed overnight with autologous tumor lysate.

Patients had residual fresh-frozen tumor tissue and more than two years of survival data. The CDR3 sequence is 13 residues long. The germline CDR1 and CDR2 sequences are SGHVS and FQNEAQ. The ends were cut back, 2 bases at V and 0 bases at J, with 4 bases in the middle. Study-wide findings and caveats: Only a small number of patients had complete blood and tumor samples.

The data were produced by immunoSEQ multiplex PCR, yet TCRdb's version contains in-frame clones alone and is incomplete. The sample holds about 82,000 clones, approximately 90% seen once. Sequencing used blood, obtained before dendritic cell vaccination. This sequence joins TRBV7-8 and TRBJ1-1; D is uncertain. The receptor was isolated from a human donor with glioblastoma. The CDR3 DNA follows: TGTGCCAGCAGCTTACTAATGAACACTGAAGCTTTCTTT. Translating gives CASSLLMNTEAFF.